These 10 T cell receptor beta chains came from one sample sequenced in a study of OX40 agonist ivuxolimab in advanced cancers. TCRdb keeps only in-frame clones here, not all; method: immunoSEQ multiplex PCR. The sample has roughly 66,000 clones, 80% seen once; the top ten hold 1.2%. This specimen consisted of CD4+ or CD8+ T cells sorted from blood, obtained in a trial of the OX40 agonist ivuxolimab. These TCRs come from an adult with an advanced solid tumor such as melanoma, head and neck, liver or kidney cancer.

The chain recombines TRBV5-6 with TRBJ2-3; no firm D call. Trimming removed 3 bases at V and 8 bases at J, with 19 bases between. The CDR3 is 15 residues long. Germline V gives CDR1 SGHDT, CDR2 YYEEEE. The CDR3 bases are TGTGCCAGCAGCTCCACCTCCAAAGGGAAGGGTACGCAGTATTTT. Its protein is CASSSTSKGKGTQYF. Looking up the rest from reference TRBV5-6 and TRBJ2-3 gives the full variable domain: DAGVTQSPTHLIKTRGQQVTLRCSPKSGHDTVSWYQQALGQGPQFIFQYYEEEERQRGNFPDRFSGHQFPNYSSELNVNALLLGDSALYLCASSSTSKGKGTQYFGPGTRLTVL.

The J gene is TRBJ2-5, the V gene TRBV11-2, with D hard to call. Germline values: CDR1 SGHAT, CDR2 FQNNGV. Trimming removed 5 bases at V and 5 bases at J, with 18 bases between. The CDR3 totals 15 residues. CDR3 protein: CASSPLKPGGETQYF. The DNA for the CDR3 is TGTGCCAGCAGCCCTCTGAAGCCGGGTGGGGAGACCCAGTACTTC.

CDR3 in DNA: TGTGCCAGCAGTTTGTGGGGAAACAATGAGCAGTTCTTC. It specifies CASSLWGNNEQFF. The V and J genes are TRBV27 and TRBJ2-1; D not resolved. Trimming removed 3 bases from V and 5 bases from J, with 8 bases in between. The CDR3 extends over 13 amino acids. The V gene's germline CDR1 is MNHEY and CDR2 SMNVEV (reference sequence).

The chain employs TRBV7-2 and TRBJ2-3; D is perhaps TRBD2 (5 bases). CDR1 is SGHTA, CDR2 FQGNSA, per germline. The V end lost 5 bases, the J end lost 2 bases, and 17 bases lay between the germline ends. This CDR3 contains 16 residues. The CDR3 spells CASSRSLAPPTDTQYF. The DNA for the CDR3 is TGTGCCAGCAGCCGATCCCTAGCTCCCCCCACAGATACGCAGTATTTT.

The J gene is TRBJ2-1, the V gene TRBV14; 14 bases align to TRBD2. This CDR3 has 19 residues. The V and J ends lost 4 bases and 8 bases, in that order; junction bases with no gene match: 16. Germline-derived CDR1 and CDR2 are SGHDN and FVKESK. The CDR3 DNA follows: TGTGCCAGCAGCCCCGCCAACAGACTAGCGGGGGGGTCTCGTCATGAGCAGTTCTTC. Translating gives CASSPANRLAGGSRHEQFF.

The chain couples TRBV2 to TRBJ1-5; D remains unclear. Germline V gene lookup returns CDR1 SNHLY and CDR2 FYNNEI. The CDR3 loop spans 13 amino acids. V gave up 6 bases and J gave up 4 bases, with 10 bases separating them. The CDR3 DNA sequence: TGTGCCAGCAGGACATACAAAAATCAGCCCCAGCATTTT. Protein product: CASRTYKNQPQHF.

The CDR3 loop is CAWSVGSYAEQYF. The DNA of the CDR3 is TGTGCCTGGAGTGTAGGGTCTTACGCCGAGCAGTACTTC. The gene calls are TRBV30 and TRBJ2-7; D uncertain. The CDR3 contains 13 residues. V was clipped by 0 bases and J by 6 bases, with 12 bases between them. Germline values: CDR1 GTSNPN, CDR2 SVGIG (reference sequence). The whole variable domain, filled in from reference TRBV30 and TRBJ2-7, reads SQTIHQWPATLVQPVGSPLSLECTVEGTSNPNLYWYRQAAGRGLQLLFYSVGIGQISSEVPQNLSASRPQDRQFILSSKKLLLSDSGFYLCAWSVGSYAEQYFGPGTRLTVT.

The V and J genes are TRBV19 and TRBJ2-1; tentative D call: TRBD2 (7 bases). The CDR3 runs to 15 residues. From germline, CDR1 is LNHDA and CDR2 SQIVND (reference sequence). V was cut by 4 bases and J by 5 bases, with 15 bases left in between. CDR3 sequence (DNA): TGTGCCAGTAGTAGGGGAGGGGGGGCCCACAATGAGCAGTTCTTC. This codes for CASSRGGGAHNEQFF.

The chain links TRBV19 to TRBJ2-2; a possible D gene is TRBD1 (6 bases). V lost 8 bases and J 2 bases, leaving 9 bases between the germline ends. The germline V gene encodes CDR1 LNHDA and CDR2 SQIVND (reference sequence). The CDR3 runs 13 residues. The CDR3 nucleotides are TGTGCCAGTCCGGACAGAAACACCGGGGAGCTGTTTTTT. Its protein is CASPDRNTGELFF.

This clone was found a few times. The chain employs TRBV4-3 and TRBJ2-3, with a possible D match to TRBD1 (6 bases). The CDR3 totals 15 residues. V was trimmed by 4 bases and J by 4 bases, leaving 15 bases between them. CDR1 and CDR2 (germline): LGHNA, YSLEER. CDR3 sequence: CASSPTGSRADTQYF. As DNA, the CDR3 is TGCGCCAGCAGCCCCACAGGGAGTAGGGCAGATACGCAGTATTTT.